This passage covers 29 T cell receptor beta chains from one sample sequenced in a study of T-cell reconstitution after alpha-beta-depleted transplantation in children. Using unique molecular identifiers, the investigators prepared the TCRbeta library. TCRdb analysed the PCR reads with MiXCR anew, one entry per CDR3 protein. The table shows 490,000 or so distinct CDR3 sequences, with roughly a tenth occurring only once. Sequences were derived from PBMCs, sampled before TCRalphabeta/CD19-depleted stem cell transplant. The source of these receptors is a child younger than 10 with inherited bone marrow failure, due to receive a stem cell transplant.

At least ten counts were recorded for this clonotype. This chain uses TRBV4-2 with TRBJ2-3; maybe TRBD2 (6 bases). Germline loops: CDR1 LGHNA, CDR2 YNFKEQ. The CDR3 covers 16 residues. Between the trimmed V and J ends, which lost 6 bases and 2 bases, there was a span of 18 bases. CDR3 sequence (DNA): TGTGCCAGCAGTTGGAAACGACTAGGGATCACAGATACGCAGTATTTT. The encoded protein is CASSWKRLGITDTQYF.

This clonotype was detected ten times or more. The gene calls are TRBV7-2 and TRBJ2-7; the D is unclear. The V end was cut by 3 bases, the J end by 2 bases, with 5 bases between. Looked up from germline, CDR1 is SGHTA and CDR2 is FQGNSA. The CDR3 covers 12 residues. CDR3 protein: CASSFVAYEQYF. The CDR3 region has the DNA TGTGCCAGCAGCTTCGTTGCCTACGAGCAGTACTTC.

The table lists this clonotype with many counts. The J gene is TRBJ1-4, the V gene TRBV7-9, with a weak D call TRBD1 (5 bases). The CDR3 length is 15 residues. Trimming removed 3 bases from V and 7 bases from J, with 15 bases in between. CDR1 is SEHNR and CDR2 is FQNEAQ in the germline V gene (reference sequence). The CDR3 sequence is CASSFPGPGGEKLFF. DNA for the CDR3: TGTGCCAGCAGCTTCCCGGGACCGGGGGGTGAAAAACTGTTTTTT. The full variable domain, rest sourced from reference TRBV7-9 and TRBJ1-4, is DTGVSQNPRHKITKRGQNVTFRCDPISEHNRLYWYRQTLGQGPEFLTYFQNEAQLEKSRLLSDRFSAERPKGSFSTLEIQRTEQGDSAMYLCASSFPGPGGEKLFFGSGTQLSVL.

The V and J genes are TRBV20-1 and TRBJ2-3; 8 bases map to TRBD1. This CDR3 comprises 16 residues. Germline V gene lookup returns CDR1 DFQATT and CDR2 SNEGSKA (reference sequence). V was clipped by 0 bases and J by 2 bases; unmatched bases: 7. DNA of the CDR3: TGCAGTGCTAGAGATGCTGGGACAGGATACACAGATACGCAGTATTTT. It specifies CSARDAGTGYTDTQYF.

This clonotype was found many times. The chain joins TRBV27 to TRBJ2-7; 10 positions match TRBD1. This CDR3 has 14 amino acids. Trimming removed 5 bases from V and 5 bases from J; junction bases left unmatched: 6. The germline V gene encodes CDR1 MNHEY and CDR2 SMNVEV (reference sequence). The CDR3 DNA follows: TGTGCCAGCAGTCCGATGACAGGGGGCGACGAGCAGTACTTC. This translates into CASSPMTGGDEQYF.

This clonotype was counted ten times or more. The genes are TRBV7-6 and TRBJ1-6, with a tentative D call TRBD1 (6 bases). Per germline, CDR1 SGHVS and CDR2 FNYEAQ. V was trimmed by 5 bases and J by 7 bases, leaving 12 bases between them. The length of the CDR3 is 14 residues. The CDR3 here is CASSTRGFNSPLHF. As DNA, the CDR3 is TGTGCCAGCAGCACCAGGGGTTTCAATTCACCCCTCCACTTT.

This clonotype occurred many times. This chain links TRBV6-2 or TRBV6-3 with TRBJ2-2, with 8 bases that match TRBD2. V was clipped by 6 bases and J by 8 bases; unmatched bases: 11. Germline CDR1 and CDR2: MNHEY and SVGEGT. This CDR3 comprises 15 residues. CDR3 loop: CASRSGAGETGELFF. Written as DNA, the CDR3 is TGTGCCAGCAGGAGCGGAGCGGGAGAAACAGGGGAGCTGTTTTTT.

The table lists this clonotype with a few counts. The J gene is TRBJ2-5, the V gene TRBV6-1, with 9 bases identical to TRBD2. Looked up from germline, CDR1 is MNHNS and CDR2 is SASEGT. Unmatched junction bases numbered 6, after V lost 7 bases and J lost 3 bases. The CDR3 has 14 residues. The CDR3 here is CASMGAGGEETQYF. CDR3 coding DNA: TGTGCCAGCATGGGGGCGGGGGGGGAAGAGACCCAGTACTTC.

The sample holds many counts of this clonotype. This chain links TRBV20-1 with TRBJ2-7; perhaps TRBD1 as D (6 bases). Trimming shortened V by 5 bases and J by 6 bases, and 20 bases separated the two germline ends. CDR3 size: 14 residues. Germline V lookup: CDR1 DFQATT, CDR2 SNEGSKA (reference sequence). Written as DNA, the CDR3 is TGCAGTGCTTCCTTTGGCCCAAGGGGGTCCGAGCAGTACTTC. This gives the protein CSASFGPRGSEQYF.

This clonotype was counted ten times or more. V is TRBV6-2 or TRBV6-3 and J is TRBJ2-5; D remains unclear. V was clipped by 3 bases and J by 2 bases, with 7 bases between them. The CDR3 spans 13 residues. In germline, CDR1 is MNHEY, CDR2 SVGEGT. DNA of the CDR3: TGTGCCAGCAGTTATGTGTTTCAAGAGACCCAGTACTTC. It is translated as CASSYVFQETQYF.

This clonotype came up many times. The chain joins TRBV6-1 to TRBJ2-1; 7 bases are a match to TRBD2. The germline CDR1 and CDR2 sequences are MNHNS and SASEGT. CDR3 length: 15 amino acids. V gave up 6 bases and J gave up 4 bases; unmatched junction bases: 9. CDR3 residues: CASRPGLEWYNEQFF. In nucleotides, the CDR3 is TGTGCCAGCAGGCCCGGACTAGAATGGTACAATGAGCAGTTCTTC.

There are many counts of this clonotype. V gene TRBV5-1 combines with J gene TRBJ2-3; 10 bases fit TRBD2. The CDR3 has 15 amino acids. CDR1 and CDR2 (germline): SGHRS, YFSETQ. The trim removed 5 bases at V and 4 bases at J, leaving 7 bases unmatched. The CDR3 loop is CASSGLAGVADTQYF. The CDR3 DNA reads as TGCGCCAGCAGTGGTCTAGCGGGAGTAGCAGATACGCAGTATTTT.

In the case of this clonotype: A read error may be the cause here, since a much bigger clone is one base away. This chain's CDR3 is CASSQDGGNGGETQYF. The DNA of the CDR3 is TGCGCCAGCAGCCAAGATGGAGGAAATGGGGGAGAGACCCAGTACTTC. The rearrangement links TRBV4-3 to TRBJ2-5, with D perhaps given as TRBD1 or TRBD2 (5 bases each). The CDR3 length is 16 residues. V shed 0 bases and J shed 4 bases, with 15 bases lying between them. Germline V gives CDR1 LGHNA, CDR2 YSLEER.

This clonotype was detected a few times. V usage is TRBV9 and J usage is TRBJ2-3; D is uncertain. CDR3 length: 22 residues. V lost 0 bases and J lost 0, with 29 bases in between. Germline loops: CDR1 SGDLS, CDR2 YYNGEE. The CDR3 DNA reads TGTGCCAGCAGCGTAGCTACTTCCGTCCCCTCAGTGCGCGGTGCTAGCACAGATACGCAGTATTTT. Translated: CASSVATSVPSVRGASTDTQYF.

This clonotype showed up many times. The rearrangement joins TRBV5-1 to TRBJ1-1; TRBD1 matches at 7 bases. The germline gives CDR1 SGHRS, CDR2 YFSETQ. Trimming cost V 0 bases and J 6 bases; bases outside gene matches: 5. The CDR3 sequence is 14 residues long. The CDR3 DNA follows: TGCGCCAGCAGCTTGGACAGGGGTTGGGCTGAAGCTTTCTTT. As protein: CASSLDRGWAEAFF.

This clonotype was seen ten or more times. The CDR3 sequence: CASSGGLAGLTSNEQFF. The CDR3 coding sequence is TGTGCCAGCAGTGGGGGACTAGCGGGCCTTACCTCCAATGAGCAGTTCTTC. The chain carries TRBV12-3 or TRBV12-4 and TRBJ2-1, with TRBD2 matching over 12 bases. The CDR3 has 17 residues. The junction had 11 bases not matched to a gene; V was cut back by 5 bases and J by 6 bases.

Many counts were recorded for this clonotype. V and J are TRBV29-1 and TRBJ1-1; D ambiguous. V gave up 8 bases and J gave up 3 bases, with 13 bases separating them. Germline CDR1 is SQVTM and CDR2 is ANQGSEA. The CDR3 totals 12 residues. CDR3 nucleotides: TGCAGCCCTTGGCGGATGGACACTGAAGCTTTCTTT. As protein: CSPWRMDTEAFF. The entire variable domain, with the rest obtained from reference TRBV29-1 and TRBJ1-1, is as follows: SAVISQKPSRDICQRGTSLTIQCQVDSQVTMMFWYRQQPGQSLTLIATANQGSEATYESGFVIDKFPISRPNLTFSTLTVSNMSPEDSSIYLCSPWRMDTEAFFGQGTRLTVV.

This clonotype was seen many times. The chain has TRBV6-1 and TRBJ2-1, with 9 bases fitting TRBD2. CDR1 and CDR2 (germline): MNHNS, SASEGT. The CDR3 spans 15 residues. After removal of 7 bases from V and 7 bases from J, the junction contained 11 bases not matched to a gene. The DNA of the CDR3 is TGTGCCAGCATCCTCCAGGGTAGCGGGAGTAATGAGCAGTTCTTC. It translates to CASILQGSGSNEQFF.

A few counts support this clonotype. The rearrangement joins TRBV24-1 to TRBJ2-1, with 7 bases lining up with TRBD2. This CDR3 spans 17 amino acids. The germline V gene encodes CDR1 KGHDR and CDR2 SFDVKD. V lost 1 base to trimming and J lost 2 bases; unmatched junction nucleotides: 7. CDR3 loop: CATSDFAAGSTYNEQFF. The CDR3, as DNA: TGTGCCACCAGTGATTTCGCAGCGGGATCGACCTACAATGAGCAGTTCTTC.

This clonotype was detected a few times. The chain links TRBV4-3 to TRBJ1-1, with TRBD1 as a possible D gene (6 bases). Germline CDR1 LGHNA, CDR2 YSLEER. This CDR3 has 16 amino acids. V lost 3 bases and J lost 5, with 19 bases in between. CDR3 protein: CASSHDHRGRGTEAFF. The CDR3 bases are TGCGCCAGCAGCCATGATCATCGGGGGCGCGGGACTGAAGCTTTCTTT.

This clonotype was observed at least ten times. The CDR3 loop is CASGKPAGDTQYF. For the CDR3, the DNA is TGTGCCAGCGGAAAGCCAGCGGGAGATACGCAGTATTTT. The V call is TRBV6-6, the J call TRBJ2-3; TRBD2 is a possible D gene (6 bases). From germline, CDR1 is MNHNY and CDR2 SVGAGI (reference sequence). Between the trimmed V and J ends, which lost 8 bases and 5 bases, there was a span of 14 bases. The CDR3 runs 13 residues.

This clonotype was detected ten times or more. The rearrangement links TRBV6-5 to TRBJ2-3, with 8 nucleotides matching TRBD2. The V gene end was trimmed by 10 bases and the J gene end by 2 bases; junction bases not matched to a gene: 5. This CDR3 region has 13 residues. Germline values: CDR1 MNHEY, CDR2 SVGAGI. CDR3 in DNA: TGTGCCACCAGACTAGCGAACACAGATACGCAGTATTTT. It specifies CATRLANTDTQYF.

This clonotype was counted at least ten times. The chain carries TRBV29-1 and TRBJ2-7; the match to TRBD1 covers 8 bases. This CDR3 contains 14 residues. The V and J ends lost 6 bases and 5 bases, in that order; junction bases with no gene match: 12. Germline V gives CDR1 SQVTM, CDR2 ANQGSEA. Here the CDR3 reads CSVLDRAVRNEQYF. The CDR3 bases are TGCAGCGTCCTGGACAGGGCAGTGAGGAACGAGCAGTACTTC.

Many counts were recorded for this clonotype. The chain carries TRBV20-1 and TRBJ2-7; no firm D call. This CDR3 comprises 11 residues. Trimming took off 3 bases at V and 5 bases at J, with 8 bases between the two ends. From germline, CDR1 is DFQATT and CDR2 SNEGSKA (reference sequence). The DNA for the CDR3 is TGCAGTGCTAGCCGTATTGACGAGCAGTACTTC. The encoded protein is CSASRIDEQYF.

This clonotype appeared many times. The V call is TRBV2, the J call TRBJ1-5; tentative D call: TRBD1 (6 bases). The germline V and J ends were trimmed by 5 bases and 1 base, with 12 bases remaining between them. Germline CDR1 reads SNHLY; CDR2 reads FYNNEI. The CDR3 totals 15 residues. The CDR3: CASSQQGQSNQPQHF. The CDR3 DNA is TGTGCCAGCAGTCAGCAGGGGCAGAGCAATCAGCCCCAGCATTTT.

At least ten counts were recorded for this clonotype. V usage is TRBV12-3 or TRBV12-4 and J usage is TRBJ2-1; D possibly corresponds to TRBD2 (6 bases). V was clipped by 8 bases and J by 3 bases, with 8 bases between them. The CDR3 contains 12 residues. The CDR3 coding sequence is TGTGCCAGCCGGGGGATCTACAATGAGCAGTTCTTC. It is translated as CASRGIYNEQFF.

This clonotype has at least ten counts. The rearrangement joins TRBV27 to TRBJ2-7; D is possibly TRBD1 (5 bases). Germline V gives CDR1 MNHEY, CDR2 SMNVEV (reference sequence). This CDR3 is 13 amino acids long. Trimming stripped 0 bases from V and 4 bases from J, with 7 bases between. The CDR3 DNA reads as TGTGCCAGCAGTTTATCTCAGGGTTACGAGCAGTACTTC. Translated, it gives CASSLSQGYEQYF.

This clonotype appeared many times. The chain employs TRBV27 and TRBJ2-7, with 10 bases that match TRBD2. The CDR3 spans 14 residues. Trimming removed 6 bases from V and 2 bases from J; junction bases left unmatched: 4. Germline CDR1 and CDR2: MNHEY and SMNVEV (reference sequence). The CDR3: CASSLAGATYEQYF. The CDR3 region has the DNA TGTGCCAGCAGCCTAGCGGGAGCTACCTACGAGCAGTACTTC.

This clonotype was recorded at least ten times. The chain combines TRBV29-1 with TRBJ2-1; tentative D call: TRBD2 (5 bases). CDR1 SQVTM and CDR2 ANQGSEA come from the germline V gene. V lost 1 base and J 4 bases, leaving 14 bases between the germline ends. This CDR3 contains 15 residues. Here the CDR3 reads CSVEGTPMQYNEQFF. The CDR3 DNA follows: TGCAGCGTTGAAGGGACTCCCATGCAGTACAATGAGCAGTTCTTC.